This T cell receptor (beta chain) was recorded in a study of cytomegalovirus exposure and HLA in healthy donors. Findings and caveats of the study: CMV serostatus stood as the only immune exposure information on hand.

This CDR3 has 11 amino acids. Germline V gives CDR1 SQVTM, CDR2 ANQGSEA. Trimming pared 7 bases from V and 4 bases from J, leaving 11 bases between. The PCR was carried out with 60 Vbeta primers and 13 Jbeta primers. The data were produced by immunoSEQ multiplex PCR, yet TCRdb's version contains in-frame clones alone and is incomplete. The profile shows about 180,000 clones, 80% to 85% of them singletons. Notes on this clone: Its antigen remains unknown.

The rearrangement uses TRBV29-1 and TRBJ2-7; possibly TRBD1 for D (6 bases). The source of this sequence is a woman in her thirties in good health and CMV-seronegative. Sequenced sample: PBMCs. The CDR3 DNA reads TGCAGCGGACAGAGGGGGTACGAGCAGTACTTC. Its translation: CSGQRGYEQYF.